Presented here are 2 T cell receptor beta chains from one specimen sequenced in a study of human T cells and chemical hapten exposure. MiXCR, applied by TCRdb to the RACE reads, yields one record per CDR3 protein. Of over 55,000 distinct CDR3 sequences listed, 11% are singletons. Time point given: patch test 3, about 24 weeks after DPC sensitization. Noted treatment: therapeutic diphenylcyclopropenone sensitization with weekly scalp DPC. The material was whole blood, obtained in connection with sensitization to the hapten diphenylcyclopropenone (DPC). These TCRs come from a woman between 50 and 59 years old with alopecia areata. Some clones in this sample may be carry-over from other donors' samples.

This clonotype has more than one count but fewer than ten. J is TRBJ1-4 and V is TRBV20-1, with a tentative D call TRBD1 (5 bases). The CDR3 has 14 residues. V lost 1 base to trimming and J lost 7 bases, with 13 bases between them. Germline V gene lookup returns CDR1 DFQATT and CDR2 SNEGSKA (reference sequence). CDR3 DNA sequence: TGCAGTGCTAGAGGTGGGACCATAGGTGAAAAACTGTTTTTT. Its protein is CSARGGTIGEKLFF.

This clonotype was seen ten or more times. The chain has TRBV11-2 and TRBJ2-1; 15 bases map to TRBD2. The J segment lost 8 bases and the V segment lost 5 bases, leaving 7 bases of the junction unmatched. This CDR3 is built from 16 residues. Germline values: CDR1 SGHAT, CDR2 FQNNGV. As DNA, the CDR3 is TGTGCCAGCAGCGCCCGGACTAGCGGGGGGGCCCATGAGCAGTTCTTC. Translated: CASSARTSGGAHEQFF.